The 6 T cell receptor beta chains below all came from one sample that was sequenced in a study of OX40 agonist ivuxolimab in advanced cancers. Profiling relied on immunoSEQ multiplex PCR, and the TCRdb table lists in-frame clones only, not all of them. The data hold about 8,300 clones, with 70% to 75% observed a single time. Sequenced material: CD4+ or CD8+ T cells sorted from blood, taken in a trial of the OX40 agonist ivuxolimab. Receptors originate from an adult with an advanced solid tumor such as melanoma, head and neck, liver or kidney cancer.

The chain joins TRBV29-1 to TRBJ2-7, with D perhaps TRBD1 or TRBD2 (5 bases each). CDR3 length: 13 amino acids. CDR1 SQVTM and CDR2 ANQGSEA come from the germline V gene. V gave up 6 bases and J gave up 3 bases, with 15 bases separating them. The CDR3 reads CSVLQGPRYEQYF. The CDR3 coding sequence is TGCAGCGTGCTTCAGGGACCACGCTACGAGCAGTACTTC.

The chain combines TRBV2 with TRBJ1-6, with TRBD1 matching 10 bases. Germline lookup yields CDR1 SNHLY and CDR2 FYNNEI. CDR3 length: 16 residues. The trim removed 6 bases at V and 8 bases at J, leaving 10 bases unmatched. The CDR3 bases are TGTGCCAGCAGCTCCAACCGGGACAGGGGATATTCACCCCTCCACTTT. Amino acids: CASSSNRDRGYSPLHF. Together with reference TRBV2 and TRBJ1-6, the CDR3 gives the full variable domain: EPEVTQTPSHQVTQMGQEVILRCVPISNHLYFYWYRQILGQKVEFLVSFYNNEISEKSEIFDDQFSVERPDGSNFTLKIRSTKLEDSAMYFCASSSNRDRGYSPLHFGNGTRLTVT.

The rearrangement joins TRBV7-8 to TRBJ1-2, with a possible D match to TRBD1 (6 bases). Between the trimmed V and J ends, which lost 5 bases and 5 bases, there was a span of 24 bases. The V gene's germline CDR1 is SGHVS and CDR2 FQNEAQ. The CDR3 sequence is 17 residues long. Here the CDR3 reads CASSLSKLSGAGYGYTF. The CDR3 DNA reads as TGTGCCAGCAGCCTTAGTAAGCTGTCAGGGGCGGGGTATGGCTACACCTTC.

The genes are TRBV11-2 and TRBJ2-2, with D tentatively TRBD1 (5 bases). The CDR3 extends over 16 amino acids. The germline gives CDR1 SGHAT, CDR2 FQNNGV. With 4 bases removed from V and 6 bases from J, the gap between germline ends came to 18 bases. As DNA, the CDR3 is TGTGCCAGCAGCTATGGACAAAGAACTCAACCCGGGGAGCTGTTTTTT. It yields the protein CASSYGQRTQPGELFF.

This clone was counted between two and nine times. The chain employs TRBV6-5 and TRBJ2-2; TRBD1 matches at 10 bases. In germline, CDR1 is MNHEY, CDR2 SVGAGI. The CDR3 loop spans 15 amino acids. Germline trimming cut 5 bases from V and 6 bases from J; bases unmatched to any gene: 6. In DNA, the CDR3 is TGTGCCAGCAGTCCTGGGACAGGGGAGGCCGGGGAGCTGTTTTTT. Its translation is CASSPGTGEAGELFF.

The CDR3 coding sequence is TGTGCCAGCAGCCCGGGTCGCTGGGACACTGAAGCTTTCTTT. This codes for CASSPGRWDTEAFF. The V gene is TRBV5-8, the J gene TRBJ1-1; no clear D. Trimming removed 4 bases from V and 3 bases from J, with 13 bases in between. This CDR3 has 14 amino acids. CDR1 is SGHTS and CDR2 is YDEGEE in the germline V gene.